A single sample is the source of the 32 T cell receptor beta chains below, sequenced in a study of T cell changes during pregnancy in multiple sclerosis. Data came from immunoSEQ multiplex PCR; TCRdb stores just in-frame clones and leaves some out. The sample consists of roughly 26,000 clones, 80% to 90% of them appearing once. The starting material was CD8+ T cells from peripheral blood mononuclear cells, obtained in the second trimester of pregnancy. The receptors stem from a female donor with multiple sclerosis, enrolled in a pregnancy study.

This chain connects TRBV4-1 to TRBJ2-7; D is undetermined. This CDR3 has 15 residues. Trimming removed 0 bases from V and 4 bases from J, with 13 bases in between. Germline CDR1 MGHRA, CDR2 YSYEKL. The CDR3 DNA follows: TGCGCCAGCAGCCAAGAAATGGCAGGATTTTACGAGCAGTACTTC. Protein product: CASSQEMAGFYEQYF.

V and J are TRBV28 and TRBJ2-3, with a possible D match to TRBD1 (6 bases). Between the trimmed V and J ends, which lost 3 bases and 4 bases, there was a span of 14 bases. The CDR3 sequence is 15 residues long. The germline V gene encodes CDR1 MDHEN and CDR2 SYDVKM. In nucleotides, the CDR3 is TGTGCCAGCAGTTTTCCCTACAGGGACGCAGATACGCAGTATTTT. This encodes CASSFPYRDADTQYF.

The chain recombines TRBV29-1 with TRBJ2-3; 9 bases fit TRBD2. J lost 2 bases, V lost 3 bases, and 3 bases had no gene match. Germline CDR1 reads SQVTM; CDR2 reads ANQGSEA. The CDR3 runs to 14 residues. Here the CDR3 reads CSVEPSGNTDTQYF. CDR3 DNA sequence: TGCAGCGTTGAGCCTAGCGGGAACACAGATACGCAGTATTTT.

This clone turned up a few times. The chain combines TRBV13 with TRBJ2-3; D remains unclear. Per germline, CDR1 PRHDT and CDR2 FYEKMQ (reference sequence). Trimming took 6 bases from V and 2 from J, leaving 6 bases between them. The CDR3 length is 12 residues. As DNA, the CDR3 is TGTGCCAGCAGATGGGCCACAGATACGCAGTATTTT. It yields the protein CASRWATDTQYF.

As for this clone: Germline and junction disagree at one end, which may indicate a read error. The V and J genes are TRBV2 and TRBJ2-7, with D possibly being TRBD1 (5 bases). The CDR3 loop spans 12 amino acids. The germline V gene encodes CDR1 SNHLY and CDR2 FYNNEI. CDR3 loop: CASVQGAYEQCF. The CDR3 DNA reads TGTGCCAGCGTTCAAGGGGCCTACGAGCAGTGCTTC. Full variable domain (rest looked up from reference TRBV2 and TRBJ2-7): EPEVTQTPSHQVTQMGQEVILRCVPISNHLYFYWYRQILGQKVEFLVSFYNNEISEKSEIFDDQFSVERPDGSNFTLKIRSTKLEDSAMYFCASVQGAYEQCFGPGTRLTVT.

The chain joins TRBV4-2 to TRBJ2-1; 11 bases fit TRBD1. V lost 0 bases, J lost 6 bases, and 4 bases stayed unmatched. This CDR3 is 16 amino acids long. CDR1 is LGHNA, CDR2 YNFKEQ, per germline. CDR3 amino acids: CASSQDPGTGGNEQFF. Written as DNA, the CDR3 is TGTGCCAGCAGCCAAGATCCCGGGACAGGGGGCAATGAGCAGTTCTTC.

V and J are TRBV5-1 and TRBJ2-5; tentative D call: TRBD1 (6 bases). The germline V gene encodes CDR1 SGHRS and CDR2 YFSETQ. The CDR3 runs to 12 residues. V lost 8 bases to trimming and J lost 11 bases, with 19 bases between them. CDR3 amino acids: CASSTGRPEQYF. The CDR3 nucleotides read TGCGCCAGTTCAACAGGGAGACCAGAGCAGTACTTC. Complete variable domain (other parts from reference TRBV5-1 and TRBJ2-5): KAGVTQTPRYLIKTRGQQVTLSCSPISGHRSVSWYQQTPGQGLQFLFEYFSETQRNKGNFPGRFSGRQFSNSRSEMNVSTLELGDSALYLCASSTGRPEQYFGPGTRLLVL.

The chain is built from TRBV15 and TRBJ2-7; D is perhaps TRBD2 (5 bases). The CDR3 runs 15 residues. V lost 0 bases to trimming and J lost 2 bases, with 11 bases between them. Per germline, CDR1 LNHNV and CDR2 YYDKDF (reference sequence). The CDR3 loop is CATSRETERPYEQYF. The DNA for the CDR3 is TGTGCCACCAGCAGAGAAACCGAGCGGCCCTACGAGCAGTACTTC.

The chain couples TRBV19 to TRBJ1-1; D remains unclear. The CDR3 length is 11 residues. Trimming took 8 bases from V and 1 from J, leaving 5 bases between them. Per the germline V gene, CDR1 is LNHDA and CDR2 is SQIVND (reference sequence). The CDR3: CASAKNTEAFF. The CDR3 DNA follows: TGTGCCAGTGCGAAGAACACTGAAGCTTTCTTT.

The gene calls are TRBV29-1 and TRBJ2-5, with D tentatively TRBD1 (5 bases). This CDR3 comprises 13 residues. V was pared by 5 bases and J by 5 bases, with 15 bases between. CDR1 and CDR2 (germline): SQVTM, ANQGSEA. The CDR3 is CSVYRTWRETQYF. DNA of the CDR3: TGCAGCGTTTATAGGACATGGCGGGAGACCCAGTACTTC.

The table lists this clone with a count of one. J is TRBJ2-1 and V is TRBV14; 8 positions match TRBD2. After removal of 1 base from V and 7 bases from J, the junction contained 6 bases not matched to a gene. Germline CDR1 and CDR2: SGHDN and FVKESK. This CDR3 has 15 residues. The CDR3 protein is CASSQAGTRGNEQFF. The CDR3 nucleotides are TGTGCCAGCAGCCAAGCCGGGACTAGGGGGAATGAGCAGTTCTTC.

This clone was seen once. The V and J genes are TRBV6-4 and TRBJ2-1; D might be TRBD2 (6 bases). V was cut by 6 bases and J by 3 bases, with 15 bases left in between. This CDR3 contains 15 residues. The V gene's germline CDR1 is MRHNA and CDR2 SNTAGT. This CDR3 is CASSDLGSGYNEQFF. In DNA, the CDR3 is TGTGCCAGCAGCGATTTAGGTAGCGGCTACAATGAGCAGTTCTTC.

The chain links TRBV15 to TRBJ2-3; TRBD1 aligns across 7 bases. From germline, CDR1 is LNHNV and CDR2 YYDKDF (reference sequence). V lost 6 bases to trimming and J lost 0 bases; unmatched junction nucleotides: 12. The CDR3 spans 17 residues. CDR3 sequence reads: CATRIEAGTASTDTQYF. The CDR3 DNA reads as TGTGCCACCAGAATTGAGGCCGGGACAGCTAGCACAGATACGCAGTATTTT. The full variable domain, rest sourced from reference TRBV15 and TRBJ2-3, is DAMVIQNPRYQVTQFGKPVTLSCSQTLNHNVMYWYQQKSSQAPKLLFHYYDKDFNNEADTPDNFQSRRPNTSFCFLDIRSPGLGDTAMYLCATRIEAGTASTDTQYFGPGTRLTVL.

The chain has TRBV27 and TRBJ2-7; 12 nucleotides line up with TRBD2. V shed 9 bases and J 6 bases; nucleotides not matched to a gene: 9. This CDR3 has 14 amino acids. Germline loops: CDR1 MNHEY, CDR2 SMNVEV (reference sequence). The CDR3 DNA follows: TGTGCCAGTGCCCCCGGACTAGCGGGAACCGAGCAGTACTTC. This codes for CASAPGLAGTEQYF.

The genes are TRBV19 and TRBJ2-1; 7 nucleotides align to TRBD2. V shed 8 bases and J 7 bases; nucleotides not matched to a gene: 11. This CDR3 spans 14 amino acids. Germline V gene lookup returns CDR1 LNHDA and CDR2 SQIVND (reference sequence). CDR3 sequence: CASQLGASGNEQFF. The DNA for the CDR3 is TGTGCCAGTCAACTAGGAGCTAGCGGTAATGAGCAGTTCTTC.

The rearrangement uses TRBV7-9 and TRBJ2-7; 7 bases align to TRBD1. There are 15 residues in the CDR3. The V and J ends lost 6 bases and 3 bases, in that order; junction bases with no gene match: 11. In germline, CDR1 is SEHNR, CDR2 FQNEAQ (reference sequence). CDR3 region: CASSQPGQKYYEQYF. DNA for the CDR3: TGTGCCAGCAGTCAACCGGGACAGAAGTACTACGAGCAGTACTTC.

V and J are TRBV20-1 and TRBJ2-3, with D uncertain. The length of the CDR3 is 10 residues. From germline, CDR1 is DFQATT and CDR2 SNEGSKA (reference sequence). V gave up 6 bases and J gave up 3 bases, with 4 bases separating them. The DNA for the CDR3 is TGCAGTGCACAAACAGATACGCAGTATTTT. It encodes CSAQTDTQYF.

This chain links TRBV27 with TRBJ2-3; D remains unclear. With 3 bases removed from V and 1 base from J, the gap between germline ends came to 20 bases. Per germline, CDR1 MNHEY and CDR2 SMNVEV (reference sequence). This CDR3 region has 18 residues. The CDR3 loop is CASSFRSTSALGTDTQYF. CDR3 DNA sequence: TGTGCCAGCAGTTTCCGGTCCACCTCCGCTCTCGGCACAGATACGCAGTATTTT.

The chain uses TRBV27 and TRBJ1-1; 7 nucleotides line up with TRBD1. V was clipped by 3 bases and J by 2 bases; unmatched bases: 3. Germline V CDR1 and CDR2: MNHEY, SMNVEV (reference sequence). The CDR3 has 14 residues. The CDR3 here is CASSFQGVNTEAFF. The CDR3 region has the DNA TGTGCCAGCAGTTTCCAGGGGGTAAACACTGAAGCTTTCTTT.

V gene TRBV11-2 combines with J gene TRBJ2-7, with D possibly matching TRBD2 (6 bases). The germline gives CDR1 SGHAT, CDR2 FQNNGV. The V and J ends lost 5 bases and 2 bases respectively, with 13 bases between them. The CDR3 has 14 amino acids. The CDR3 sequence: CASSPGTGTYEQYF. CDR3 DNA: TGTGCCAGCAGCCCCGGGACTGGGACCTACGAGCAGTACTTC.

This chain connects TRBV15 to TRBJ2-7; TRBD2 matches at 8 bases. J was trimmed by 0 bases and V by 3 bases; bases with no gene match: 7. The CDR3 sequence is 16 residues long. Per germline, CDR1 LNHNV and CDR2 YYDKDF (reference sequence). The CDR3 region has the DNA TGTGCCACCAGCAGCCGCACCGGGAGGGCCTCCTACGAGCAGTACTTC. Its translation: CATSSRTGRASYEQYF.

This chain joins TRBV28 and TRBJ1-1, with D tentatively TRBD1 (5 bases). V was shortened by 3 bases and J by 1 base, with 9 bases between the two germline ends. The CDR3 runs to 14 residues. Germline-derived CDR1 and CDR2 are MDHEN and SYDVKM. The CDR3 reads CASSLWGGNTEAFF. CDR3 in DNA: TGTGCCAGCAGTTTGTGGGGGGGGAACACTGAAGCTTTCTTT. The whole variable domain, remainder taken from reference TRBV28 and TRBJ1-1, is DVKVTQSSRYLVKRTGEKVFLECVQDMDHENMFWYRQDPGLGLRLIYFSYDVKMKEKGDIPEGYSVSREKKERFSLILESASTNQTSMYLCASSLWGGNTEAFFGQGTRLTVV.

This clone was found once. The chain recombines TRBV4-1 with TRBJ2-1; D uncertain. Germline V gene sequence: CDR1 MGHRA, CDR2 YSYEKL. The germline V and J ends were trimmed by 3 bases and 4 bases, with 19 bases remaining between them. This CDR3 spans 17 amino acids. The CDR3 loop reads CASSHNPPRGKYNEQFF. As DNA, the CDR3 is TGCGCCAGCAGCCACAACCCCCCTCGCGGCAAGTACAATGAGCAGTTCTTC.

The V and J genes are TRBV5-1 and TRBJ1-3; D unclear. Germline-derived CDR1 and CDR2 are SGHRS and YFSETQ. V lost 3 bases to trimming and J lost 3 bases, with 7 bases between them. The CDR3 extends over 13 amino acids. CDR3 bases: TGCGCCAGCAGCTCTAATCATGGAAACACCATATATTTT. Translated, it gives CASSSNHGNTIYF.

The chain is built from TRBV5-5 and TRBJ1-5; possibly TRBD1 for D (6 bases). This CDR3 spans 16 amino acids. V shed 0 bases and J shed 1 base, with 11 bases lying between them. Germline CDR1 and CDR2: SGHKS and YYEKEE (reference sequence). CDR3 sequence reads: CASSLDRAASNQPQHF. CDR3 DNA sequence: TGTGCCAGCAGCTTGGACAGGGCGGCCAGCAATCAGCCCCAGCATTTT.

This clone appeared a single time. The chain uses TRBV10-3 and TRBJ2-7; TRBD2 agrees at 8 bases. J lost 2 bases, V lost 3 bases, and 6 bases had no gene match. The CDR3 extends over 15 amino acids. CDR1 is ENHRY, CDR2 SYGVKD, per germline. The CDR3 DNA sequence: TGTGCCATCAGTGAAGGGGCTAGCGGGCCCTACGAGCAGTACTTC. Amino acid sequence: CAISEGASGPYEQYF.

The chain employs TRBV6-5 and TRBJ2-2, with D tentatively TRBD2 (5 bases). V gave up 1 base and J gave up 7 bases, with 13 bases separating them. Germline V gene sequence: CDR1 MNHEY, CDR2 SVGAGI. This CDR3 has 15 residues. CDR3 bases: TGTGCCAGCAGTTACTATGCGCGGGTAGGCGGGGAGCTGTTTTTT. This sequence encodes CASSYYARVGGELFF.

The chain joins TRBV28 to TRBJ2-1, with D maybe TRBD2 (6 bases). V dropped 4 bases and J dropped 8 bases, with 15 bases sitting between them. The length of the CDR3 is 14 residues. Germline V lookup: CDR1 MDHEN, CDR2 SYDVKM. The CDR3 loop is CASSSIGEVDEQFF. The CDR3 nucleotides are TGTGCCAGCAGTTCAATAGGGGAGGTCGATGAGCAGTTCTTC.

The chain's CDR3 is CAPWPQHF. The CDR3 DNA reads as TGTGCCCCCTGGCCCCAGCATTTT. The rearrangement links TRBV11-2 to TRBJ1-5; D is ambiguous. Germline CDR1 SGHAT, CDR2 FQNNGV. V was trimmed by 11 bases and J by 9 bases, leaving 5 bases between them. The CDR3 is 8 residues long.

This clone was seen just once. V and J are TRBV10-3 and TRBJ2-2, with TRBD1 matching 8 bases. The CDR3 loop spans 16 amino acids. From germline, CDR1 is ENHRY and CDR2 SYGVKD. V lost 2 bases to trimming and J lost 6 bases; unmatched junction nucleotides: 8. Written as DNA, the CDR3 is TGTGCCATCAGTGAGACTTCGACAGGGGAGGCCGGGGAGCTGTTTTTT. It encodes CAISETSTGEAGELFF.

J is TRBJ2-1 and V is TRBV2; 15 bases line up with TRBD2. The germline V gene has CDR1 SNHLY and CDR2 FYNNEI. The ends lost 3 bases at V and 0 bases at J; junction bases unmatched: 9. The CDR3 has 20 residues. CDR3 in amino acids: CASSDRGLAGGGSSYNEQFF. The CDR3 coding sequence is TGTGCCAGCAGTGATAGAGGACTAGCGGGGGGGGGCAGCTCCTACAATGAGCAGTTCTTC.

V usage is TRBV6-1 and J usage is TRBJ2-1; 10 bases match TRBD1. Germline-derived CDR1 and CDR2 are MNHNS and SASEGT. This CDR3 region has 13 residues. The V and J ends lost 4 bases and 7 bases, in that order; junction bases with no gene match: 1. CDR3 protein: CASSGDRGNEQFF. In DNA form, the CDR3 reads TGTGCCAGCAGTGGGGACAGGGGTAATGAGCAGTTCTTC.